The 7 T cell receptor beta chains in this list originate from one sample, sequenced in a study of blood T cell repertoires in COVID-19. TCRdb's copy holds only in-frame clones and misses some; the assay was immunoSEQ multiplex PCR. The sample yields around 450,000 clones, approximately 86% seen once. Sequencing input: PBMCs or T cells enriched from blood (not recorded which). These receptors were taken from a woman younger than 30 who had recovered from COVID-19.

This chain links TRBV12-3 or TRBV12-4 with TRBJ2-3; no firm D call. V was trimmed by 7 bases and J by 3 bases, leaving 8 bases between them. There are 12 residues in the CDR3. Written as DNA, the CDR3 is TGTGCCAGCACCTCGGTGACAGATACGCAGTATTTT. Encoded protein: CASTSVTDTQYF.

The V gene is TRBV21-1, the J gene TRBJ1-1; the listed D gene, TRBD1, was not tested against the DNA. TRBV21-1 corresponds to a pseudogene. The CDR3 covers 17 residues. The CDR3 loop is CASSKAVLGQENTEAFF. Here the CDR3 DNA reads TGTGCCAGCAGCAAAGCGGTCTTAGGACAGGAGAACACTGAAGCTTTCTTT.

The chain links TRBV6-5 to TRBJ1-3; D uncertain. CDR1 is MNHEY, CDR2 SVGAGI, per germline. The CDR3 totals 12 residues. With 4 bases removed from V and 3 bases from J, the gap between germline ends came to 4 bases. CDR3: CASSLDGNTIYF. For the CDR3, the DNA is TGTGCCAGCAGTTTAGATGGAAACACCATATATTTT.

The CDR3 region is CASSQKGRGGQPQHF. DNA for the CDR3: TGTGCCAGCAGTCAAAAAGGACGAGGAGGGCAGCCCCAGCATTTT. The chain couples TRBV6-5 to TRBJ1-5; the D is unclear. Between the trimmed V and J ends, which lost 5 bases and 7 bases, there was a span of 18 bases. The germline gives CDR1 MNHEY, CDR2 SVGAGI. This CDR3 comprises 15 residues.

This rearrangement joins TRBV2 to TRBJ1-3; D is perhaps TRBD1 (5 bases). Germline CDR1 and CDR2: SNHLY and FYNNEI. The CDR3 spans 14 residues. The ends were cut back, 6 bases at V and 0 bases at J, with 9 bases in the middle. The CDR3, as DNA: TGTGCCAGCAGGGATACAGGCTCTGGAAACACCATATATTTT. Its protein product is CASRDTGSGNTIYF.

The chain carries TRBV12-5 and TRBJ1-6, with 8 bases lining up with TRBD1. Germline V gene data show CDR1 as LGHNT and CDR2 as FRNRAP. This CDR3 has 14 residues. J gave up 4 bases and V 8 bases, and 4 bases lay outside the gene matches. CDR3 DNA sequence: TGTGCTAGTCAGGGACAGGTTTATAATTCACCCCTCCACTTT. Its protein product is CASQGQVYNSPLHF.

The chain employs TRBV4-1 and TRBJ2-5, with D possibly TRBD2 on 6 matching bases. Germline lookup yields CDR1 MGHRA and CDR2 YSYEKL. This CDR3 comprises 16 residues. Trimming cost V 4 bases and J 5 bases, with 20 bases left between them. The CDR3 protein is CASSPQLAWRRETQYF. The DNA of the CDR3 is TGCGCCAGCAGCCCCCAACTAGCATGGCGGCGGGAGACCCAGTACTTC.